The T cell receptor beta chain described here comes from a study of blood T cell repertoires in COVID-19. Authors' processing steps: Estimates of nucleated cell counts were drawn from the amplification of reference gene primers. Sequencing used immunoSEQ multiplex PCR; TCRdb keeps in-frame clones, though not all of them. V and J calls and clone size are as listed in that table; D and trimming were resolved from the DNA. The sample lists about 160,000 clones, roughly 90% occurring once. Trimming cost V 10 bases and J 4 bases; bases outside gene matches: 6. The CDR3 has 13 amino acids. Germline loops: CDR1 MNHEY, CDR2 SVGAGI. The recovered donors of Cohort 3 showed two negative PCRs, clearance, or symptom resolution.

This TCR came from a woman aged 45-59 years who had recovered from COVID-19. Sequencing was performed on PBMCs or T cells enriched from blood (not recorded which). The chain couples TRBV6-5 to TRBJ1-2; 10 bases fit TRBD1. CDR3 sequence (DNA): TGTGCCACGACAGGGGGCGATGTCTATGGCTACACCTTC. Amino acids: CATTGGDVYGYTF.